Listed below are T cell receptor beta chains from one sample, sequenced in a study of beta chain features in type 1 diabetes. Data came from immunoSEQ multiplex PCR; TCRdb stores just in-frame clones and leaves some out. The data show 350,000 to 400,000 clones, over 13% seen once. Sequenced: naive CD4+ T cells from blood. The receptor source for this set is a woman aged 18-29 years in good health. Each CDR3 is given without its conserved first and last residue.

CDR3 length	V gene	J gene	CDR3 protein
12	TRBV29-1	TRBJ2-1	SVEVRVFGNEQF
9	TRBV20-1	TRBJ2-5	SEGGRETQY
15	TRBV7-2	TRBJ2-1	ASTQFPGLAGNNEQF
15	TRBV27	NA	ASSFLPGQGETYEQY
15	TRBV28	TRBJ2-7	ASSLWDRGREVGEQY
13	TRBV28	TRBJ2-7	ASSPSGVAAYEQY
9	TRBV20-1	TRBJ1-1	SAQGNTEAF
10	TRBV6-1	TRBJ2-1	ATTLQGHEQF
13	TRBV5-1	TRBJ2-3	ASSMRTGSTDTQY
12	TRBV27	TRBJ2-6	ASRRGAGANVLT
12	TRBV2	TRBJ1-2	ASSRGQGSYGYT
13	TRBV4-3	TRBJ2-1	ASSQVVSPEGEQF
15	TRBV5-1	TRBJ2-1	ASSLAVAGNSYNEQF
14	TRBV7-9	TRBJ2-5	ASSLSGLAGGETQY
12	TRBV28	TRBJ2-5	ASGAGGRGETQY
14	TRBV2	TRBJ2-7	ASSIALTSISYEQY
13	TRBV11-2	TRBJ2-1	ASSLGAGVSHEQF
11	TRBV28	TRBJ2-7	ASTQGAADEQY
13	TRBV15	TRBJ2-2	ATSSRLPNTGELF
13	TRBV15	TRBJ1-2	ATSRGPDRDYGYT
11	TRBV29-1	TRBJ1-1	SVPNDTYTEAF
11	TRBV30	TRBJ1-1	AWSSQGYTEAF
12	TRBV2	TRBJ2-7	ASSLRRDTIWQY
13	TRBV29-1	TRBJ1-1	SVRLDRAWVTEAF
16	TRBV7-2	TRBJ2-1	ASSSPLAGWTSYNEQF
13	TRBV7-9	TRBJ1-4	ASSLRGFGNEKLF
11	TRBV27	TRBJ1-2	ASSLSTGGGYT
12	TRBV9	TRBJ2-7	ASSVDQGTYEQY
13	TRBV19	TRBJ2-3	ASSSQEGLAGARY
14	TRBV25-1	TRBJ2-7	ASSEYRASGSDEQY
14	TRBV27	TRBJ2-4	ASSFGSAPDGSREY
10	TRBV2	TRBJ1-2	ASSDSGYGYT
13	TRBV9	TRBJ2-7	ASSGTGTGVNEQY
13	TRBV7-9	TRBJ2-1	ASSLRRERGNEQF
14	TRBV7-2	TRBJ2-1	ASSGVSGSSYNEQF
12	TRBV5-1	TRBJ2-7	ASSLGTGGNEQY
13	TRBV29-1	TRBJ2-1	SVEAGVISYNEQF
12	TRBV6-5	TRBJ1-1	ASSRDRENTEAF
12	TRBV9	TRBJ1-5	ASSAYIGGQPQH
11	TRBV2	TRBJ2-7	ASSVLASYEQY
13	TRBV30	TRBJ1-1	AWARDRGWRTEAF
13	TRBV7-2	TRBJ2-7	ASSLALGGVNEQY
12	TRBV29-1	TRBJ1-2	SVERSQGYYGYT
13	TRBV19	TRBJ1-5	ASRSQGARDQPQH
13	TRBV7-9	TRBJ2-1	ASSARGLADNEQF